This TCR beta chain was captured in a study of persistence of HIV-infected CD4 T cells. Across the whole study: Isolated cells were CMV- and HIV-1 Gag-responding CD4+ T cells.

Remarks on this clone: Its antigen is currently unknown.

In germline, CDR1 is LNHNV, CDR2 YYDKDF (reference sequence). J gave up 5 bases and V 8 bases, and 11 bases lay outside the gene matches. The CDR3 has 15 amino acids. This was the immunoSEQ version 4 assay in survey mode. Sequencing used immunoSEQ multiplex PCR; TCRdb keeps in-frame clones, though not all of them. The repertoire has fewer than 35,000 clones, about 81% of them found once; the top ten carry 5% to 7%. Stimulation used about 10 ug/mL lysate from CMV-infected fibroblasts. CD40L/CD69 double-negative CD45RO-high memory CD4+ T cells were collected. Sequenced material: CD4+ T cells sorted from PBMCs after approximately 19-hour stimulation, taken from a patient who received antiretroviral therapy. J is TRBJ2-2 and V is TRBV15; TRBD2 aligns across 7 bases. This receptor was identified in an adult woman with HIV who was CMV-seropositive. The DNA of the CDR3 is TGTGCCACCGTCAGTAGCAGGGAGGGGACCGGGGAGCTGTTTTTT. It yields the protein CATVSSREGTGELFF.